This T cell receptor beta chain derives from a study of early T cells in non-severe SARS-CoV-2 infection. CDR1 SGHTA and CDR2 FQGNSA come from the germline V gene. V lost 4 bases to trimming and J lost 7 bases, with 17 bases between them. The CDR3 runs to 15 residues. Attachment of unique molecular identifiers to individual cDNA molecules was performed. TCRdb analysed the 5' RACE reads with MiXCR anew, one entry per CDR3 protein. The sample has about 55,000 distinct CDR3 sequences, 5.5% to 8.5% seen once; the top ten hold 5.5% to 6%. V usage is TRBV7-2 and J usage is TRBJ1-3, with D uncertain. This TCR came from an adult who was a healthcare worker with PCR-confirmed SARS-CoV-2 infection or an uninfected control (not recorded which). The material was whole blood, obtained at baseline. CDR3: CASSSAGGLMNTIYF. CDR3 DNA sequence: TGTGCCAGCAGCTCCGCCGGCGGTCTCATGAACACCATATATTTT.